The next 28 T cell receptor beta chains were all read from a single sample in a study of blood T cell repertoires in COVID-19. The method was immunoSEQ multiplex PCR; TCRdb's version includes in-frame clones alone and lacks a portion of them. The table lists roughly 220,000 clones, roughly 85% of them singletons. Sample: PBMCs or T cells enriched from blood (not recorded which). The receptors come from a woman aged 40-49 years with acute COVID-19.

The chain recombines TRBV3-1 (or the pseudogene TRBV3-2) with TRBJ1-6; D not resolved. CDR1 and CDR2 from the germline V gene are LGHDT and YNNKEL (reference sequence). Trimming stripped 2 bases from V and 5 bases from J, with 7 bases between. The CDR3 is 14 residues long. The CDR3 region has the DNA TGTGCCAGCAGCCAATTTCAGAATAATTCACCCCTCCACTTT. Its protein product is CASSQFQNNSPLHF.

The V and J genes are TRBV6-5 and TRBJ1-4, with D maybe TRBD1 (5 bases). The CDR3 spans 14 residues. Trimming shortened V by 2 bases and J by 3 bases, and 7 bases separated the two germline ends. The germline V gene has CDR1 MNHEY and CDR2 SVGAGI. CDR3 bases: TGTGCCAGCAGTTACCGGGGGGCTAATGAAAAACTGTTTTTT. Translation gives CASSYRGANEKLFF.

The rearrangement links TRBV3-1 (or the pseudogene TRBV3-2) to TRBJ2-5, with a weak D call TRBD2 (6 bases). CDR1 is LGHDT, CDR2 YNNKEL, per germline (reference sequence). The V and J ends lost 0 bases and 5 bases respectively, with 10 bases between them. CDR3 size: 14 residues. CDR3 protein: CASSQDDRGETQYF. The CDR3 DNA reads TGTGCCAGCAGCCAAGACGATCGGGGGGAGACCCAGTACTTC.

The V call is TRBV7-9, the J call TRBJ1-1; unclear D gene. Trimming stripped 7 bases from V and 7 bases from J, with 19 bases between. The CDR3 contains 14 residues. Looked up from germline, CDR1 is SEHNR and CDR2 is FQNEAQ (reference sequence). Here the CDR3 DNA reads TGTGCCAGCACAACAAGCGGCGACAAGAATGAAGCTTTCTTT. Its protein is CASTTSGDKNEAFF.

V usage is TRBV5-8 and J usage is TRBJ2-1; 7 bases map to TRBD2. Germline V gene lookup returns CDR1 SGHTS and CDR2 YDEGEE. CDR3 length: 17 residues. V was pared by 2 bases and J by 3 bases, with 11 bases of the junction left unmatched. The CDR3 DNA reads as TGTGCCAGCAGCTTCCACCGGACTAGTTCTGTCTACAATGAGCAGTTCTTC. Translated, it gives CASSFHRTSSVYNEQFF. Full variable domain (rest looked up from reference TRBV5-8 and TRBJ2-1): EAGVTQSPTHLIKTRGQQATLRCSPISGHTSVYWYQQALGLGLQFLLWYDEGEERNRGNFPPRFSGRQFPNYSSELNVNALELEDSALYLCASSFHRTSSVYNEQFFGPGTRLTVL.

The rearrangement links TRBV29-1 to TRBJ1-2, with D tentatively TRBD1 (5 bases). Between the trimmed V and J ends, which lost 0 bases and 8 bases, there was a span of 19 bases. This CDR3 comprises 15 residues. CDR1 is SQVTM, CDR2 ANQGSEA, per germline. CDR3 in amino acids: CSVEDRTRVTYGYTF. CDR3 DNA sequence: TGCAGCGTTGAAGACAGGACACGGGTGACCTACGGCTACACCTTC.

This sequence joins TRBV7-9 and TRBJ1-1; weak D call: TRBD1 (6 bases). There are 15 residues in the CDR3. Germline V gene sequence: CDR1 SEHNR, CDR2 FQNEAQ (reference sequence). Trimming took off 5 bases at V and 0 bases at J, with 13 bases between the two ends. The chain's CDR3 is CASSLSGVMNTEAFF. The CDR3 nucleotides are TGTGCCAGCAGCCTATCAGGGGTTATGAACACTGAAGCTTTCTTT. The entire variable domain, with the rest obtained from reference TRBV7-9 and TRBJ1-1, is as follows: DTGVSQNPRHKITKRGQNVTFRCDPISEHNRLYWYRQTLGQGPEFLTYFQNEAQLEKSRLLSDRFSAERPKGSFSTLEIQRTEQGDSAMYLCASSLSGVMNTEAFFGQGTRLTVV.

The chain couples TRBV6-1 to TRBJ1-2; the D gene is possibly TRBD1 (5 bases). The V and J ends lost 3 bases and 7 bases respectively, with 15 bases between them. Germline-derived CDR1 and CDR2 are MNHNS and SASEGT. This CDR3 has 14 amino acids. The CDR3, as DNA: TGTGCCAGCAGTGATAATGGGGCGTCGGCTGGCTACACCTTC. Encoded protein: CASSDNGASAGYTF.

This rearrangement joins TRBV12-2 to TRBJ2-5; TRBD2, the table's D call, was not compared with the DNA. TRBV12-2 is recorded as a pseudogene. The CDR3 covers 17 residues. CDR3 loop: CASRLAIREVNQETQYF. The CDR3 nucleotides are TGTGCAAGTCGCTTAGCGATCAGGGAGGTCAACCAAGAGACCCAGTACTTC.

The chain is built from TRBV12-5 and TRBJ2-5; D might be TRBD1 (5 bases). The CDR3 extends over 14 amino acids. In germline, CDR1 is LGHNT, CDR2 FRNRAP. The V end lost 0 bases, the J end lost 7 bases, and 12 bases lay between the germline ends. CDR3 protein: CASGLVLSGSTQYF. The CDR3 region has the DNA TGTGCTAGTGGTTTGGTACTGTCAGGGTCGACCCAGTACTTC.

The V call is TRBV5-5, the J call TRBJ2-1, with no clear D. Germline V gene data show CDR1 as SGHKS and CDR2 as YYEKEE (reference sequence). This CDR3 is 11 amino acids long. V gave up 2 bases and J gave up 7 bases, with 4 bases separating them. The CDR3 DNA is TGTGCCAGCAGCTTCAGGAATGAGCAGTTCTTC. Translating gives CASSFRNEQFF.

The chain uses TRBV5-1 and TRBJ2-3; possible D gene TRBD1, 6 bases. The CDR3 spans 12 residues. Germline V gene data show CDR1 as SGHRS and CDR2 as YFSETQ. The V and J ends lost 4 bases and 5 bases respectively, with 8 bases between them. The CDR3 reads CASSPQGDTQYF. CDR3 in DNA: TGCGCCAGCAGCCCACAGGGAGATACGCAGTATTTT. Together with reference TRBV5-1 and TRBJ2-3, the CDR3 gives the full variable domain: KAGVTQTPRYLIKTRGQQVTLSCSPISGHRSVSWYQQTPGQGLQFLFEYFSETQRNKGNFPGRFSGRQFSNSRSEMNVSTLELGDSALYLCASSPQGDTQYFGPGTRLTVL.

This clone appeared once. The chain combines TRBV9 with TRBJ2-2; no firm D call. V gave up 4 bases and J gave up 1 base, with 8 bases separating them. Germline lookup yields CDR1 SGDLS and CDR2 YYNGEE. The CDR3 has 14 residues. The CDR3 region has the DNA TGTGCCAGCAGCCCCAGAAAGAACACCGGGGAGCTGTTTTTT. Its translation is CASSPRKNTGELFF.

This chain links TRBV9 with TRBJ1-2, with D unclear. The V gene's germline CDR1 is SGDLS and CDR2 YYNGEE. Trimming removed 6 bases from V and 0 bases from J, with 6 bases in between. This CDR3 is 12 amino acids long. The CDR3 nucleotides read TGTGCCAGCACGGGGTCTAACTATGGCTACACCTTC. It encodes CASTGSNYGYTF.

This chain joins TRBV27 and TRBJ1-6; TRBD1 matches 10 bases. The CDR3 totals 15 residues. V dropped 6 bases and J dropped 7; count of bases not matched to a gene: 6. Germline lookup yields CDR1 MNHEY and CDR2 SMNVEV (reference sequence). DNA of the CDR3: TGTGCCAGCAGCCCCGGGACAGGGGTCAATTCACCCCTCCACTTT. As protein: CASSPGTGVNSPLHF.

Details on this clone: Additional DNA sequences in this sample encode the identical CDR3. The J gene is TRBJ1-5, the V gene TRBV18; tentative D call: TRBD1 (5 bases). The germline V and J ends were trimmed by 3 bases and 3 bases, with 9 bases remaining between them. The CDR3 runs 14 residues. Germline CDR1 and CDR2: KGHSH and LQKENI. In DNA form, the CDR3 reads TGTGCCAGCTCACCCGGACACAACAATCAGCCCCAGCATTTT. Translated, it gives CASSPGHNNQPQHF.

This rearrangement joins TRBV7-3 to TRBJ1-1; TRBD1 matches at 8 bases. CDR3 length: 13 amino acids. Germline CDR1 SGHTA, CDR2 FQGTGA. V was clipped by 4 bases and J by 7 bases; unmatched bases: 5. The CDR3 protein is CASSYDRGGEAFF. The CDR3 DNA reads as TGTGCCAGCAGCTACGACAGGGGCGGTGAAGCTTTCTTT.

This chain uses TRBV19 with TRBJ1-1, with D uncertain. CDR3 size: 14 residues. Trimming took off 7 bases at V and 6 bases at J, with 18 bases between the two ends. Germline CDR1 is LNHDA and CDR2 is SQIVND (reference sequence). Written as DNA, the CDR3 is TGTGCCAGTACCCCGCTGGGGATGGGAGCTGAAGCTTTCTTT. It encodes CASTPLGMGAEAFF.

The V call is TRBV27, the J call TRBJ1-1; D perhaps matches TRBD1 (6 bases). Germline CDR1 is MNHEY and CDR2 is SMNVEV (reference sequence). With 5 bases removed from V and 0 bases from J, the gap between germline ends came to 16 bases. The length of the CDR3 is 16 residues. The CDR3, as DNA: TGTGCCAGCAGTCTGGGACACGGGCCGTTGAACACTGAAGCTTTCTTT. Translated: CASSLGHGPLNTEAFF.

The V call is TRBV27, the J call TRBJ2-5; 7 bases map to TRBD1. The germline V gene encodes CDR1 MNHEY and CDR2 SMNVEV (reference sequence). The CDR3 is made up of 15 amino acids. V was clipped by 5 bases and J by 4 bases; unmatched bases: 10. The CDR3 nucleotides read TGTGCCAGCAGTCCAAGGGACAGAGAAAGAGAGACCCAGTACTTC. Translated, it gives CASSPRDRERETQYF.

This clone was detected only once. This rearrangement joins TRBV14 to TRBJ1-4; no firm D call. Germline CDR1 reads SGHDN; CDR2 reads FVKESK. This CDR3 contains 15 residues. V was shortened by 4 bases and J by 2 bases, with 11 bases between the two germline ends. In DNA form, the CDR3 reads TGTGCCAGCAGCCCGTCGCGAGGGACTAATGAAAAACTGTTTTTT. Translation gives CASSPSRGTNEKLFF.

The V call is TRBV18, the J call TRBJ2-3; D is undetermined. The V gene's germline CDR1 is KGHSH and CDR2 LQKENI. The V end lost 2 bases, the J end lost 3 bases, and 12 bases lay between the germline ends. The CDR3 length is 15 residues. The CDR3 sequence is CASSPGSQPTDTQYF. CDR3 nucleotides: TGTGCCAGCTCACCAGGGTCACAGCCAACAGATACGCAGTATTTT.

This chain links TRBV19 with TRBJ2-5, with unresolved D. The V and J ends lost 6 bases and 5 bases respectively, with 10 bases between them. The CDR3 contains 12 residues. Germline values: CDR1 LNHDA, CDR2 SQIVND (reference sequence). Here the CDR3 DNA reads TGTGCCAGTAGCGGAGCTAGGGAGACCCAGTACTTC. Its protein product is CASSGARETQYF.

The rearrangement links TRBV12-5 to TRBJ1-5; D call uncertain. CDR1 is LGHNT, CDR2 FRNRAP, per germline. There are 11 residues in the CDR3. Between the trimmed V and J ends, which lost 5 bases and 3 bases, there was a span of 2 bases. CDR3 sequence (DNA): TGTGCTAGTGGTCACAATCAGCCCCAGCATTTT. It codes for CASGHNQPQHF.

The V gene is TRBV7-9, the J gene TRBJ1-6, with D uncertain. Deletions cut 1 base from V and 0 bases from J, with 10 bases between. From germline, CDR1 is SEHNR and CDR2 FQNEAQ (reference sequence). The CDR3 runs 17 residues. CDR3 nucleotides: TGTGCCAGCAGCTTAGGGGCAGAAAGCTCCTATAATTCACCCCTCCACTTT. Translating it yields CASSLGAESSYNSPLHF.

There are a few counts of this clone. V usage is TRBV7-2 and J usage is TRBJ2-7; D unresolved. The CDR3 consists of 14 residues. V shed 1 base and J shed 0 bases, with 7 bases lying between them. Germline V gene lookup returns CDR1 SGHTA and CDR2 FQGNSA. The CDR3 DNA is TGTGCCAGCAGCTTAGGCCCCAGCTCCTACGAGCAGTACTTC. Residues: CASSLGPSSYEQYF.

The chain carries TRBV5-1 and TRBJ2-5, with no clear D. Trimming stripped 3 bases from V and 2 bases from J, with 11 bases between. The CDR3 runs to 14 residues. The germline V gene encodes CDR1 SGHRS and CDR2 YFSETQ. The CDR3 loop is CASSSRGIQETQYF. The CDR3, as DNA: TGCGCCAGCAGCTCCCGCGGAATTCAAGAGACCCAGTACTTC.

J is TRBJ2-7 and V is TRBV6-5; 9 bases align to TRBD1. This CDR3 is 16 amino acids long. The V gene end was trimmed by 7 bases and the J gene end by 4 bases; junction bases not matched to a gene: 14. Germline CDR1 is MNHEY and CDR2 is SVGAGI. This CDR3 reads CASIFSPGQGFYEQYF. For the CDR3, the DNA is TGTGCCAGCATTTTCTCTCCGGGACAGGGCTTTTACGAGCAGTACTTC.